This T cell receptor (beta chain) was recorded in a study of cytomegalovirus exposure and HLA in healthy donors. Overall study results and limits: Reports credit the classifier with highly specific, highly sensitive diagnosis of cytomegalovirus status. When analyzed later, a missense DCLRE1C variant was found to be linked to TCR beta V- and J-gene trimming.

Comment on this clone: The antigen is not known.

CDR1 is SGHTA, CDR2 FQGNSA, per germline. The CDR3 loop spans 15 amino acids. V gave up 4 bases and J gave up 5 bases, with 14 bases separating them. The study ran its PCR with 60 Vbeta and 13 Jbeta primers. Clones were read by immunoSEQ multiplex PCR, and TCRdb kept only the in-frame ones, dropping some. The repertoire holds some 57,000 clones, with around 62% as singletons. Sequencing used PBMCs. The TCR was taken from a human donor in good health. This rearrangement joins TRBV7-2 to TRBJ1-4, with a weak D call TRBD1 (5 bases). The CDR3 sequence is CASSSQTARNEKLFF. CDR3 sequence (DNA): TGTGCCAGCAGCTCACAGACAGCGAGGAATGAAAAACTGTTTTTT.